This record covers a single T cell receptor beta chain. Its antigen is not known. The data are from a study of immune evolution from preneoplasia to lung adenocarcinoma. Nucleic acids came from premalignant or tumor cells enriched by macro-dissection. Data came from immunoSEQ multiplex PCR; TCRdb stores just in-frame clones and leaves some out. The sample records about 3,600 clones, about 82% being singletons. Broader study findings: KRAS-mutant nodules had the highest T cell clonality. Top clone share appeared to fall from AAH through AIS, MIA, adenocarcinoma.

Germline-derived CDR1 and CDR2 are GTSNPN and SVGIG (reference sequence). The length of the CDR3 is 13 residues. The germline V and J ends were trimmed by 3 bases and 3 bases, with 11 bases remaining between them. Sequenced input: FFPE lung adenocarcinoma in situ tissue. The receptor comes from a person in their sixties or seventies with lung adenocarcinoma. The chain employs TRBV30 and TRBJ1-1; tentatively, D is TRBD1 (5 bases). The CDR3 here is CAWSNRDDTEAFF. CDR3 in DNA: TGTGCCTGGAGCAACCGGGACGACACTGAAGCTTTCTTT.